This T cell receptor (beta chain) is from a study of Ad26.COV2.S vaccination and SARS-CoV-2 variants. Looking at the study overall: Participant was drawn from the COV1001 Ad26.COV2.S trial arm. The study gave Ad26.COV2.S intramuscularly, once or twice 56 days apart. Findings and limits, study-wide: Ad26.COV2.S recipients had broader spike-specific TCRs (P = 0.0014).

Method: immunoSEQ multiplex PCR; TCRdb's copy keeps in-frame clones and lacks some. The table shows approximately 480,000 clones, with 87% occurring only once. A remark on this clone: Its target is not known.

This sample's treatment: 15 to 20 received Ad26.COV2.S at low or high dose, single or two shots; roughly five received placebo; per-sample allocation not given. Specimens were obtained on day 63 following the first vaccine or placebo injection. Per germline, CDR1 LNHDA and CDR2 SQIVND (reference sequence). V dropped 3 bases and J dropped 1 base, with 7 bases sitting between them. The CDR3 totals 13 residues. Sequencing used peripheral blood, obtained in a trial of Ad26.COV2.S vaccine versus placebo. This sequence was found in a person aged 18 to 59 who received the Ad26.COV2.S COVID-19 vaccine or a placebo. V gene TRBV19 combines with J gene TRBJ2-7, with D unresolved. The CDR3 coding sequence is TGTGCCAGTAGTATCGGCCAATCCTACGAGCAGTACTTC. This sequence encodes CASSIGQSYEQYF.